This T cell receptor beta chain was profiled in a study of CD8+CD57+ T cells in acquired aplastic anemia. In the case of this clonotype: What it binds is unknown. The junction departs from germline at one end; a sequencing error may be responsible.

The study profiled TCR beta VDJ and CDR3 using genomic DNA as template. TCRdb itself ran the reads through MiXCR, one entry per CDR3 protein. The table lists 150,000 to 180,000 distinct CDR3 sequences, about 48% of them singletons, with approximately 12% in the top ten. The sequenced patients had an expansion of CD8+CD57+ cells seen by flow cytometry. General study findings and limits: About 27 CD8+ CDR3 sequences were shared between patients and controls.

The CDR3 loop spans 13 amino acids. Germline V lookup: CDR1 KGHDR, CDR2 SFDVKD. Sample: sorted CD4+, CD8+, or CD8+CD57+ T cells (not recorded which) from PBMCs. The chain carries TRBV24-1 and TRBJ2-1; perhaps TRBD2 as D (6 bases). This receptor was taken from a human donor with aplastic anemia. The CDR3 bases are TGTGCCACACAGCGGGCAGGGTACAATGGGCAGTTCTTC. This codes for CATQRAGYNGQFF.